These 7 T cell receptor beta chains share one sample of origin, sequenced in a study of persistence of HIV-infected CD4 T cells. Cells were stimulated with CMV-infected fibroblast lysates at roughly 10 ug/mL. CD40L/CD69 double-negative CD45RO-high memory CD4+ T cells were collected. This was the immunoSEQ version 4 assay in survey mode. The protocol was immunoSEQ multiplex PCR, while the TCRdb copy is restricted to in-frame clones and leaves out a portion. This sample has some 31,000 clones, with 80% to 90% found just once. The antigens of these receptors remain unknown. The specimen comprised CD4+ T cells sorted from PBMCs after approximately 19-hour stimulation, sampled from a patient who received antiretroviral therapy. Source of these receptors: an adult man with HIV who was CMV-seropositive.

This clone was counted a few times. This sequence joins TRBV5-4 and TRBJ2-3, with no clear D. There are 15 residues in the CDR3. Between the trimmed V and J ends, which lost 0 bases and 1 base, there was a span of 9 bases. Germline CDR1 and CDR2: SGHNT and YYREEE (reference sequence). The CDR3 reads CASSLDGGRTDTQYF. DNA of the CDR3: TGTGCCAGCAGCTTGGACGGCGGCCGCACAGATACGCAGTATTTT.

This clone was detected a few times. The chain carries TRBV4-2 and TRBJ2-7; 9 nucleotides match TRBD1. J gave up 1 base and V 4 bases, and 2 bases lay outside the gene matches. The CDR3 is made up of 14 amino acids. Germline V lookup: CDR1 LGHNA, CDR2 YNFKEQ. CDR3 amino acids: CASSPGTGSYEQYF. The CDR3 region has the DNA TGTGCCAGCAGCCCCGGGACAGGGTCCTACGAGCAGTACTTC.

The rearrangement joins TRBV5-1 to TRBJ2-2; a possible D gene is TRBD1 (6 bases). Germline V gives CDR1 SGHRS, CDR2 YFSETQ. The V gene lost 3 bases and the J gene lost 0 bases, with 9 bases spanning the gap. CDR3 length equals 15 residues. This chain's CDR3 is CASSSRTANTGELFF. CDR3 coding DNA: TGCGCCAGCAGCTCGAGGACAGCGAACACCGGGGAGCTGTTTTTT. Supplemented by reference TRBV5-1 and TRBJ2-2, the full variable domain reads KAGVTQTPRYLIKTRGQQVTLSCSPISGHRSVSWYQQTPGQGLQFLFEYFSETQRNKGNFPGRFSGRQFSNSRSEMNVSTLELGDSALYLCASSSRTANTGELFFGEGSRLTVL.

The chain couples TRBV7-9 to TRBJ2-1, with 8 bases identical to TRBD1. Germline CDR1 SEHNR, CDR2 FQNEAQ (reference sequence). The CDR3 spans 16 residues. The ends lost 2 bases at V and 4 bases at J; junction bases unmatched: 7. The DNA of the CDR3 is TGTGCCAGCAGCTTATTCGGGACAGGCCTTTACAATGAGCAGTTCTTC. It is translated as CASSLFGTGLYNEQFF.

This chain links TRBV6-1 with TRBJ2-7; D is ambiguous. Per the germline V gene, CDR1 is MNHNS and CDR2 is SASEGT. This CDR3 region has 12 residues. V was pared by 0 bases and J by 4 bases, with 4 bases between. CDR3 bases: TGTGCCAGCAGTGAAGCAAGGTACGAGCAGTACTTC. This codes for CASSEARYEQYF.

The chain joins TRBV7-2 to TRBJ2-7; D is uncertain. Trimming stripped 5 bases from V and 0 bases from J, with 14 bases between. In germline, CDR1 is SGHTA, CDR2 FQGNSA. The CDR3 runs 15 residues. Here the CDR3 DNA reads TGTGCCAGCAGCGCCCGTGCAGGTATCTCCTACGAGCAGTACTTC. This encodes CASSARAGISYEQYF. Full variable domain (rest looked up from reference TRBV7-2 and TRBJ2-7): GAGVSQSPSNKVTEKGKDVELRCDPISGHTALYWYRQSLGQGLEFLIYFQGNSAPDKSGLPSDRFSAERTGGSVSTLTIQRTQQEDSAVYLCASSARAGISYEQYFGPGTRLTVT.

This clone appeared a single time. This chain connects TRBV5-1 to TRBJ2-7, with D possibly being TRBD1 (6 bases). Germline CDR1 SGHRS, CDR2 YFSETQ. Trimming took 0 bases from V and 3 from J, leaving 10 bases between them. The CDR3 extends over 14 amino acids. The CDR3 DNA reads TGCGCCAGCAGCTTGGAGGACAGCCTCTACGAGCAGTACTTC. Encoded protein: CASSLEDSLYEQYF. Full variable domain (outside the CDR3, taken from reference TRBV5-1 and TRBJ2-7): KAGVTQTPRYLIKTRGQQVTLSCSPISGHRSVSWYQQTPGQGLQFLFEYFSETQRNKGNFPGRFSGRQFSNSRSEMNVSTLELGDSALYLCASSLEDSLYEQYFGPGTRLTVT.